The 25 T cell receptor beta chains below were found in one sample sequenced in a study of cytomegalovirus exposure and HLA in healthy donors. It was with 60 Vbeta and 13 Jbeta primers that the PCR ran. The protocol was immunoSEQ multiplex PCR, while the TCRdb copy is restricted to in-frame clones and leaves out a portion. The data contain over 130,000 clones, 75% to 90% of them singletons. The sequenced sample was PBMCs. The receptors here all came from a female donor in good health and CMV-seronegative.

This chain connects TRBV25-1 to TRBJ2-1; 9 bases line up with TRBD1. The CDR3 runs to 16 residues. From germline, CDR1 is MGHDK and CDR2 SYGVNS. J gave up 3 bases and V 8 bases, and 11 bases lay outside the gene matches. CDR3 protein: CASSRGGTGNYNEQFF. The CDR3 coding sequence is TGTGCCAGCTCAAGGGGCGGGACAGGGAACTACAATGAGCAGTTCTTC.

The rearrangement links TRBV27 to TRBJ1-2; TRBD1 might be the D (5 bases). The CDR3 totals 14 residues. Germline CDR1 reads MNHEY; CDR2 reads SMNVEV (reference sequence). V lost 5 bases, J lost 4 bases, and 14 bases lay in between. The DNA of the CDR3 is TGTGCCAGCAGTCCCCGACAGCCCCCCTATGGCTACACCTTC. This translates into CASSPRQPPYGYTF.

The table lists this clone with a count of one. The V call is TRBV29-1, the J call TRBJ2-7; 7 bases match TRBD2. The CDR3 is 12 residues long. The V segment lost 7 bases and the J segment 3 bases; nucleotides outside the gene matches: 6. Germline V gene sequence: CDR1 SQVTM, CDR2 ANQGSEA. The CDR3 region is CSALGRDYEQYF. The CDR3 DNA is TGCAGCGCCCTGGGGAGGGACTACGAGCAGTACTTC.

A few counts support this clone. The gene calls are TRBV19 and TRBJ1-1; D may be TRBD1 (6 bases). The germline gives CDR1 LNHDA, CDR2 SQIVND (reference sequence). Trimming took 7 bases from V and 0 from J, leaving 12 bases between them. The CDR3 totals 14 residues. CDR3 protein: CASKKDRMNTEAFF. The CDR3 bases are TGTGCCAGTAAAAAGGACAGAATGAACACTGAAGCTTTCTTT.

The rearrangement joins TRBV7-9 to TRBJ2-7; maybe TRBD2 (5 bases). Trimming cost V 5 bases and J 2 bases, with 13 bases left between them. Germline V gives CDR1 SEHNR, CDR2 FQNEAQ (reference sequence). The CDR3 is made up of 14 amino acids. This chain's CDR3 is CASSPSRTAYEQYF. The CDR3, as DNA: TGTGCCAGCAGCCCGTCGCGGACTGCCTACGAGCAGTACTTC.

In its sample, this clone was seen once. The chain couples TRBV7-9 to TRBJ2-7; D is undetermined. CDR3 length: 15 amino acids. Trimming removed 0 bases at V and 1 base at J, with 10 bases between. CDR1 and CDR2 from the germline V gene are SEHNR and FQNEAQ (reference sequence). This chain's CDR3 is CASSLALGGSYEQYF. DNA of the CDR3: TGTGCCAGCAGCTTAGCGCTCGGCGGTTCCTACGAGCAGTACTTC.

The chain couples TRBV6-5 to TRBJ1-1; D possibly corresponds to TRBD1 (6 bases). V shed 10 bases and J shed 3 bases, with 15 bases lying between them. The CDR3 consists of 13 residues. The germline gives CDR1 MNHEY, CDR2 SVGAGI. The CDR3 DNA reads as TGTGCCATCAGGGGAGGAGCAGACACTGAAGCTTTCTTT. This encodes CAIRGGADTEAFF.

Remarks on this clone: Without the conserved terminal phenylalanine or tryptophan, this CDR3 likely stems from a read error. CDR3 sequence (DNA): TGTGCCAGCAGCCCGAATGGGGGGGTATACTATGGCTACACCGTC. Translation gives CASSPNGGVYYGYTV. The chain links TRBV6-1 to TRBJ1-2; D is possibly TRBD1 (5 bases). The CDR3 is 15 residues long. Germline V gene data show CDR1 as MNHNS and CDR2 as SASEGT. The germline V and J ends were trimmed by 6 bases and 3 bases, with 17 bases remaining between them.

This clone has more than one count but fewer than ten. The chain is built from TRBV5-1 and TRBJ2-7; D not certain. V dropped 0 bases and J dropped 3 bases, with 7 bases sitting between them. CDR1 is SGHRS, CDR2 YFSETQ, per germline. The CDR3 extends over 13 amino acids. The CDR3 DNA follows: TGCGCCAGCAGCTTGGAAAATAACTACGAGCAGTACTTC. This translates into CASSLENNYEQYF.

CDR3 sequence reads: CASSPVAQGSGGELFF. The CDR3 DNA sequence: TGTGCCAGCTCACCGGTCGCTCAGGGGTCCGGCGGGGAGCTGTTTTTT. V gene TRBV18 combines with J gene TRBJ2-2, with TRBD1 as a possible D gene (6 bases). Germline V gene sequence: CDR1 KGHSH, CDR2 LQKENI. The V end lost 3 bases, the J end lost 7 bases, and 18 bases lay between the germline ends. This CDR3 spans 16 amino acids.

The chain is built from TRBV2 and TRBJ1-2; D may be TRBD1 (6 bases). V lost 11 bases and J lost 6, with 22 bases in between. The CDR3 runs to 14 residues. Per germline, CDR1 SNHLY and CDR2 FYNNEI. The chain's CDR3 is CACQFGQPSHGYTF. The CDR3 DNA reads TGTGCCTGCCAATTTGGACAGCCATCCCATGGCTACACCTTC.

V usage is TRBV28 and J usage is TRBJ1-4, with TRBD1 identical over 7 bases. The J segment lost 11 bases and the V segment lost 4 bases, leaving 4 bases of the junction unmatched. Per germline, CDR1 MDHEN and CDR2 SYDVKM. CDR3 length: 12 amino acids. CDR3 in DNA: TGTGCCAGCAGTTCCCTCAGGGGGAAACTGTTTTTT. This codes for CASSSLRGKLFF.

V usage is TRBV15 and J usage is TRBJ2-5; 11 positions agree with TRBD1. CDR1 and CDR2 from the germline V gene are LNHNV and YYDKDF (reference sequence). The CDR3 totals 13 residues. The junction had 14 bases not matched to a gene; V was cut back by 9 bases and J by 14 bases. CDR3 region: CATSRDRGSLPYF. The DNA for the CDR3 is TGTGCCACTTCTCGGGACAGGGGGTCTCTTCCCTACTTC.

Of note for this clone: Other DNA sequences in this sample translate to the same CDR3. The chain links TRBV29-1 to TRBJ2-1; D remains ambiguous. V lost 3 bases, J lost 10 bases, and 10 bases lay in between. The CDR3 has 11 amino acids. The germline V gene has CDR1 SQVTM and CDR2 ANQGSEA. CDR3: CSVDRAFEQFF. CDR3 DNA: TGCAGCGTTGATCGAGCGTTCGAGCAGTTCTTC.

V and J are TRBV4-1 and TRBJ1-1; D is perhaps TRBD1 (5 bases). The CDR3 is 16 residues long. Germline V lookup: CDR1 MGHRA, CDR2 YSYEKL. V was clipped by 0 bases and J by 0 bases, with 11 bases between them. The chain's CDR3 is CASSQDLAGLNTEAFF. The DNA for the CDR3 is TGCGCCAGCAGCCAAGATCTGGCGGGGCTGAACACTGAAGCTTTCTTT.

The chain couples TRBV15 to TRBJ1-2; 9 nucleotides agree with TRBD1. Germline V gives CDR1 LNHNV, CDR2 YYDKDF (reference sequence). V lost 5 bases and J lost 6; bases outside the gene matches: 10. This CDR3 has 15 residues. The CDR3 protein is CATSGWDRVEDGYTF. For the CDR3, the DNA is TGTGCCACCAGCGGATGGGACAGGGTGGAGGATGGCTACACCTTC.

This chain's CDR3 is CASSLGLPRSYIETQYF. In DNA, the CDR3 is TGTGCCAGCAGCTTAGGGTTGCCTAGGTCTTATATTGAGACCCAGTACTTC. The chain recombines TRBV7-8 with TRBJ2-5; D remains ambiguous. Trimming took off 1 base at V and 5 bases at J, with 20 bases between the two ends. The germline V gene encodes CDR1 SGHVS and CDR2 FQNEAQ. The CDR3 is 17 residues long.

The chain is built from TRBV6-1 and TRBJ2-1, with a tentative D call TRBD1 (6 bases). Trimming took 4 bases from V and 0 from J, leaving 19 bases between them. The CDR3 extends over 18 amino acids. Germline V gene data show CDR1 as MNHNS and CDR2 as SASEGT. Here the CDR3 DNA reads TGTGCCAGCAGTGTCTTCAGCCTACAGGGCTACTCCTACAATGAGCAGTTCTTC. Amino acids: CASSVFSLQGYSYNEQFF.

This chain uses TRBV20-1 with TRBJ2-1; 8 bases map to TRBD1. The trim removed 2 bases at V and 12 bases at J, leaving 3 bases unmatched. The CDR3 spans 11 residues. The germline CDR1 and CDR2 sequences are DFQATT and SNEGSKA (reference sequence). Here the CDR3 DNA reads TGCAGTGCTAGACACGGGACAGGGCAGTTCTTC. This codes for CSARHGTGQFF.

This rearrangement joins TRBV18 to TRBJ1-1; D not certain. The germline CDR1 and CDR2 sequences are KGHSH and LQKENI. Between the trimmed V and J ends, which lost 3 bases and 3 bases, there was a span of 8 bases. There are 13 residues in the CDR3. The CDR3 loop is CASSPKPDTEAFF. CDR3 in DNA: TGTGCCAGCTCACCCAAACCGGACACTGAAGCTTTCTTT.

Written as DNA, the CDR3 is TGTGCCAGCAGTGACGCGTGGACTAGCGGGAGTGGCGAGCAGTACTTC. Its protein is CASSDAWTSGSGEQYF. The chain carries TRBV6-1 and TRBJ2-7; TRBD2 agrees at 13 bases. The CDR3 covers 16 residues. CDR1 and CDR2 from the germline V gene are MNHNS and SASEGT. The V and J ends lost 3 bases and 6 bases, in that order; junction bases with no gene match: 8.

This chain links TRBV12-5 with TRBJ2-3, with 8 bases fitting TRBD1. The CDR3 length is 16 residues. Germline V CDR1 and CDR2: LGHNT, FRNRAP. V lost 1 base, J lost 2 bases, and 5 bases stayed unmatched. DNA for the CDR3: TGTGCTAGTGGTTTGGGGACAGGGTCTTTCACAGATACGCAGTATTTT. Its protein is CASGLGTGSFTDTQYF.

The chain employs TRBV19 and TRBJ1-1, with unresolved D. The V end lost 6 bases, the J end lost 9 bases, and 8 bases lay between the germline ends. Germline loops: CDR1 LNHDA, CDR2 SQIVND (reference sequence). This CDR3 has 10 residues. In nucleotides, the CDR3 is TGTGCCAGTAGAAGAGAACAAGCTTTCTTT. This encodes CASRREQAFF. The variable domain in full, with the rest retrieved from reference TRBV19 and TRBJ1-1, is DGGITQSPKYLFRKEGQNVTLSCEQNLNHDAMYWYRQDPGQGLRLIYYSQIVNDFQKGDIAEGYSVSREKKESFPLTVTSAQKNPTAFYLCASRREQAFFGQGTRLTVV.

The V gene is TRBV10-2, the J gene TRBJ2-3; D may be TRBD1 (5 bases). This CDR3 is 15 amino acids long. V was cut by 2 bases and J by 1 base, with 10 bases left in between. The germline gives CDR1 WSHSY, CDR2 SAAADI. The CDR3 sequence is CASSEPPGRTDTQYF. DNA for the CDR3: TGCGCCAGCAGTGAGCCCCCAGGGCGCACAGATACGCAGTATTTT.

The V gene is TRBV28, the J gene TRBJ1-5; D call uncertain. CDR1 is MDHEN, CDR2 SYDVKM, per germline. Trimming removed 6 bases at V and 0 bases at J, with 3 bases between. The CDR3 consists of 12 residues. CDR3 sequence: CASRYSNQPQHF. The CDR3 region has the DNA TGTGCCAGCAGATATAGCAATCAGCCCCAGCATTTT.